A selection of T cell receptor beta chains follows, all from one sample in a study of blood T cell repertoires in COVID-19. Clones were read by immunoSEQ multiplex PCR, and TCRdb kept only the in-frame ones, dropping some. In the table there are about 85,000 clones, 65% to 85% of which are singletons. What was sequenced was peripheral blood. The receptor source for this set is a man between 60 and 70 years old with acute or convalescent COVID-19. Each CDR3 is given with its conserved first and last residue. The order of the fields is clone size, D gene, V gene, J gene, CDR3 protein, CDR3 DNA. The D gene is left open where the match is weak. Not every row has a clone size; where given, it reads once, few, many or a size class.

.	.	TRBV10-3	TRBJ1-1	CAITPTGLSTEAFF	TGTGCCATCACCCCGACAGGATTGAGCACTGAAGCTTTCTTT
many	.	TRBV29-1	TRBJ2-3	CSVASGSSTDTQYF	TGCAGCGTTGCTTCAGGTTCTAGCACAGATACGCAGTATTTT
.	.	TRBV4-3	TRBJ2-1	CASSLVGGGTDEQFF	TGCGCCAGCAGCCTAGTTGGGGGGGGCACCGATGAGCAGTTCTTC
.	TRBD1	TRBV5-1	TRBJ2-5	CASSDGTAQETQYF	TGCGCCAGCAGCGATGGGACAGCCCAAGAGACCCAGTACTTC
.	TRBD1	TRBV4-3	TRBJ1-6	CASSQRDSSNSPLHF	TGCGCCAGCAGCCAACGGGACAGCTCTAATTCACCCCTCCACTTT
.	.	TRBV3-1/TRBV3-2	TRBJ2-1	CASSQGARNNEQFF	TGTGCCAGCAGCCAAGGGGCCCGTAACAATGAGCAGTTCTTC
.	.	TRBV10-3	TRBJ1-5	CAISVGSGRQPQHF	TGTGCCATCAGTGTCGGGTCAGGGCGACAGCCCCAGCATTTT
once	.	TRBV2	TRBJ2-7	CASSEQGQPYEQYF	TGTGCCAGCAGTGAACAGGGGCAGCCCTACGAGCAGTACTTC
few	.	TRBV2	TRBJ2-7	CASNRQGIYEQYF	TGTGCCAGCAATCGGCAGGGGATATACGAGCAGTACTTC
.	TRBD1	TRBV6-1	TRBJ1-2	CASSEYRGLTGYTF	TGTGCCAGCAGTGAATATAGGGGGCTTACTGGCTACACCTTC
.	.	TRBV19	TRBJ1-5	CASKPGQGPFEPQHF	TGTGCCAGTAAACCGGGACAAGGGCCCTTTGAGCCCCAGCATTTT
.	TRBD1	TRBV29-1	TRBJ2-5	CSVEPRDREEETQYF	TGCAGCGTTGAACCCCGGGACAGGGAGGAAGAGACCCAGTACTTC
.	.	TRBV5-4	TRBJ1-2	CASSLVGTRRLGYTF	TGTGCCAGCAGCTTGGTAGGGACACGGAGGTTAGGCTACACCTTC
.	.	TRBV4-1	TRBJ2-7	CASSQERSYEQYF	TGCGCCAGCAGCCAAGAGCGGAGCTACGAGCAGTACTTC
.	.	TRBV2	TRBJ2-7	CAVTSPGTGAYEQYF	TGTGCCGTAACCTCCCCTGGGACGGGGGCCTACGAGCAGTACTTC
.	.	TRBV7-3	TRBJ1-3	CASSPQGSIGNTIYF	TGTGCCAGCAGCCCGCAGGGTTCGATTGGAAACACCATATATTTT
.	.	TRBV6-5	TRBJ1-3	CASSSGVSGNTIYF	TGTGCCAGCAGTTCAGGCGTCTCTGGAAACACCATATATTTT
.	.	TRBV12-3/TRBV12-4	TRBJ1-1	CASSPPKGGAFF	TGTGCCAGCAGCCCACCGAAAGGGGGAGCTTTCTTT
.	TRBD1	TRBV14	TRBJ1-1	CASSQLGQGGTEAFF	TGTGCCAGCAGCCAACTGGGACAGGGAGGCACTGAAGCTTTCTTT
few	TRBD1	TRBV7-3	TRBJ2-5	CASSPGTGWGETQYF	TGTGCCAGCAGCCCCGGGACAGGGTGGGGAGAGACCCAGTACTTC
.	.	TRBV7-2	TRBJ1-2	CASREPPNYGYTF	TGTGCCAGCAGGGAGCCCCCTAACTATGGCTACACCTTC
once	TRBD2	TRBV7-3	TRBJ2-2	CASSPARLAGTGELFF	TGTGCCAGCAGCCCAGCCCGGCTAGCGGGCACCGGGGAGCTGTTTTTT
.	.	TRBV4-3	TRBJ1-1	CASSQTRGRVAFF	TGCGCCAGCAGCCAGACTAGAGGCAGAGTGGCTTTCTTT
once	.	TRBV3-1/TRBV3-2	TRBJ1-2	CASSRDTDYGYTF	TGTGCCAGCAGTCGAGACACGGACTATGGCTACACCTTC
.	.	TRBV5-6	TRBJ2-7	CASSAEAYEQYF	TGTGCCAGCAGCGCGGAGGCCTACGAGCAGTACTTC
.	TRBD1	TRBV7-2	TRBJ1-6	CASSKRQGASPLHF	TGTGCCAGCAGCAAACGACAGGGGGCGTCACCCCTCCACTTT
.	.	TRBV19	TRBJ1-2	CASSPQGYGYTF	TGTGCCAGTAGTCCACAGGGCTATGGCTACACCTTC
few	.	TRBV11-2	TRBJ2-3	CASSPAFTGFHVVRYF	TGTGCCAGCAGCCCCGCTTTTACAGGGTTTCATGTAGTGAGGTATTTT
.	.	TRBV3-1/TRBV3-2	TRBJ1-1	CASSLFGGGGRNTEAFF	TGTGCCAGCAGCCTATTTGGGGGGGGCGGGAGGAACACTGAAGCTTTCTTT
.	TRBD2	TRBV30	TRBJ2-7	CAWSLSGGGYEQYF	TGTGCCTGGAGTCTCAGCGGGGGGGGATACGAGCAGTACTTC
few	TRBD1	TRBV19	TRBJ2-2	CASKFATGVTGELFF	TGTGCCAGTAAATTTGCGACAGGGGTAACCGGGGAGCTGTTTTTT
.	.	TRBV25-1	TRBJ1-2	CASSDPRGNGYTF	TGTGCCAGCAGCGATCCTAGGGGGAACGGCTACACCTTC
.	TRBD1	TRBV15	TRBJ1-2	CATSRARQGRNYGYTF	TGTGCCACCAGCAGAGCTCGACAGGGGCGAAACTATGGCTACACCTTC
.	.	TRBV12-3/TRBV12-4	TRBJ1-1	CASSRSQGTEAFF	TGTGCCAGCAGTAGATCACAGGGAACTGAAGCTTTCTTT
.	TRBD1	TRBV6-5	TRBJ2-2	CASSYSGTGAGELFF	TGTGCCAGCAGTTATTCCGGGACAGGGGCCGGGGAGCTGTTTTTT
.	.	TRBV18	TRBJ1-2	CASSPPVNRDYGYTF	TGTGCCAGCTCACCACCCGTGAACAGGGACTATGGCTACACCTTC
.	.	TRBV19	TRBJ1-2	CASTSRGGMDYGYTF	TGTGCCAGTACGTCGAGGGGGGGAATGGACTATGGCTACACCTTC
.	.	TRBV5-1	TRBJ2-1	CASYGGSGEQFF	TGCGCCAGCTATGGGGGGTCAGGTGAGCAGTTCTTC
.	.	TRBV7-2	TRBJ2-1	CASSPYNEQFF	TGTGCCAGCAGCCCTTACAATGAGCAGTTCTTC
once	.	TRBV4-2	TRBJ1-3	CASSQDPVLATEVFGNTIYF	TGTGCCAGCAGCCAAGATCCGGTACTCGCGACAGAAGTATTTGGAAACACCATATATTTT
.	TRBD1	TRBV30	TRBJ1-2	CAWSVFWTGSSSMGYTF	TGTGCCTGGAGTGTCTTCTGGACAGGGTCATCCTCGATGGGCTACACCTTC
.	TRBD1	TRBV27	TRBJ1-5	CASSSDRGGNQPQHF	TGTGCCAGCAGCTCGGACAGGGGGGGTAATCAGCCCCAGCATTTT
.	.	TRBV6-5	TRBJ1-4	CASSIGIAGEKLFF	TGTGCCAGCAGTATCGGGATCGCCGGTGAAAAACTGTTTTTT
.	.	TRBV19	TRBJ1-5	CASSMMAGAGQPQHF	TGTGCCAGTAGTATGATGGCGGGCGCGGGTCAGCCCCAGCATTTT
.	TRBD1	TRBV12-5	TRBJ2-7	CASGLVLAREQGYNDYEQYF	TGTGCTAGTGGTTTGGTATTGGCCCGTGAACAGGGGTATAATGACTACGAGCAGTACTTC
.	.	TRBV5-6	TRBJ1-6	CASSLGDRNSPLHF	TGTGCCAGCAGCTTGGGTGACAGAAATTCACCCCTCCACTTT
.	TRBD2	TRBV4-1	TRBJ2-1	CASSQGSSGGNYNEQFF	TGCGCCAGCAGCCAAGGGTCCAGCGGGGGCAACTACAATGAGCAGTTCTTC
.	TRBD1	TRBV6-2/TRBV6-3	TRBJ1-2	CASSYAGGLNYGYTF	TGTGCCAGCAGTTACGCAGGGGGCTTAAACTATGGCTACACCTTC
.	TRBD1	TRBV2	TRBJ1-1	CASIGQGDTEAFF	TGTGCCAGCATCGGACAGGGCGACACTGAAGCTTTCTTT